A selection of T cell receptor beta chains follows, all from one sample in a study of blood T cell repertoires in COVID-19. Method: immunoSEQ multiplex PCR; TCRdb's copy keeps in-frame clones and lacks some. The sample yields 55,000 to 80,000 clones, about four fifths seen once. Input material: peripheral blood. These receptors came from a human donor in a cohort sampled during active COVID-19. CDR3s include the opening cysteine and the closing phenylalanine or tryptophan. The D gene is left open where the match is weak. Some rows have no size entry. The others give once, few or many, or a class for an expanded clone.

TRBJ2-3,NA,15,TRBV5-1,TRBD1,TGCGCCAGCAGAGGGAACAGGGGGCAGGCAGATACGCAGTATTTT,CASRGNRGQADTQYF
TRBJ2-1,NA,15,TRBV19,TRBD1,TGTGCCAGTAGACCGGGACAGGGAACCTACAATGAGCAGTTCTTC,CASRPGQGTYNEQFF
TRBJ1-1,NA,14,TRBV19,NA,TGTGCCAGTAGTATAGGGAGTCACGGGGAAGAAGCTTTCTTT,CASSIGSHGEEAFF
TRBJ2-1,NA,16,TRBV12-5,TRBD1,TGTGCTAGTGGTCCCGAAGGACAGGGGACCTACAATGAGCAGTTCTTC,CASGPEGQGTYNEQFF
TRBJ1-2,NA,13,TRBV6-6,NA,TGTGCCAGCAGTCCAAACATTAACTATGGCTACACCTTC,CASSPNINYGYTF
TRBJ2-1,NA,18,TRBV9,TRBD2,TGTGCCAGCAGCCCCGGGGGTAGCGGGGGTCCCTCCTACAATGAGCAGTTCTTC,CASSPGGSGGPSYNEQFF
TRBJ2-7,NA,14,TRBV6-2/TRBV6-3,TRBD2,TGTGCCAGCAGCAGGACTAGCGGGGGCTACGAGCAGTACTTC,CASSRTSGGYEQYF
TRBJ1-1,once,14,TRBV19,TRBD1,TGTGCCAGTAGTACCTCAAACAGGGGGCGCGGGGCTTTCTTT,CASSTSNRGRGAFF
TRBJ2-7,NA,16,TRBV7-9,TRBD1,TGTGCCAGCAGCTTAGTGGGCCCCACAGGGGCCTACGAGCAGTACTTC,CASSLVGPTGAYEQYF
TRBJ2-7,NA,13,TRBV28,TRBD1,TGTGCCACCCGGACAGGGAACTCCTACGAGCAGTACTTC,CATRTGNSYEQYF